This entry features one TCR beta chain sequence. Its antigen is undetermined. Germline values: CDR1 MNHEY, CDR2 SVGAGI. The CDR3 runs to 16 residues. Trimming took 0 bases from V and 2 from J, leaving 13 bases between them. The sample belongs to a study of T cell responses to AZD1222 COVID-19 vaccine. Produced via immunoSEQ multiplex PCR; TCRdb's table is partial and in-frame only. The repertoire has about 150,000 clones, roughly 90% of them found once; the top ten carry 5.5%. Notes on the study in general: It should be noted that donors were predominantly white British and more often female, and clonal diversity was possibly underestimated.

V usage is TRBV6-5 and J usage is TRBJ1-1, with a possible D match to TRBD1 (6 bases). Sequenced here: peripheral blood, sampled on day 0 of MenACWY control vaccination. The TCR originated in an adult in good health. The chain's CDR3 is CASSYSGGADNTEAFF. The DNA for the CDR3 is TGTGCCAGCAGTTACTCTGGGGGGGCTGATAACACTGAAGCTTTCTTT.